This is a list of T cell receptor beta chains from one sample in a study of cytomegalovirus exposure and HLA in healthy donors. TCRdb's copy holds only in-frame clones and misses some; the assay was immunoSEQ multiplex PCR. The sample lists 150,000 to 180,000 clones; 70% to 80% were seen once. Sequenced material: PBMCs. These receptors were collected from a man aged 25-45 years in good health and CMV-seronegative. Each CDR3 is given with its conserved first and last residue. The D gene is left open where the match is weak. Expanded clones get a size class; other rows say once, few or many, or leave the size out.

D gene	clone size	CDR3 length	V gene	J gene	CDR3 DNA	CDR3 protein
.	.	13	TRBV28	TRBJ1-1	TGTGCCAGCAGCCCCCGATCGAGCACTGAAGCTTTCTTT	CASSPRSSTEAFF
.	.	10	TRBV25-1	TRBJ2-7	TGTGCCAGCCCTTTATACGAGCAGTACTTC	CASPLYEQYF
TRBD1	.	14	TRBV2	TRBJ2-7	TGTGCCAGCAGTGAGCAGGGGGCTAAGGACGAGCAGTACTTC	CASSEQGAKDEQYF
TRBD1	.	16	TRBV5-1	TRBJ1-1	TGCGCCAGCAGCTCCTTCGGACAGGCGATGAACACTGAAGCTTTCTTT	CASSSFGQAMNTEAFF
TRBD1	.	13	TRBV5-6	TRBJ2-5	TGTGCCAGCAGACGGGACAGGCTAGAGACCCAGTACTTC	CASRRDRLETQYF
.	.	13	TRBV15	TRBJ2-1	TGTGCCACCAGCAGAGATCGGTACAATGAGCAGTTCTTC	CATSRDRYNEQFF
.	once	15	TRBV6-1	TRBJ1-5	TGTGCCAGCAGTGATAGGGGAGGCAGCAATCAGCCCCAGCATTTT	CASSDRGGSNQPQHF
.	.	15	TRBV5-1	TRBJ2-5	TGCGCCAGCAGCTGGGCTGGGGACACCCAAGAGACCCAGTACTTC	CASSWAGDTQETQYF
.	.	15	TRBV29-1	TRBJ2-1	TGCAGCGTTGAACTACAGGAGAGCTCCTACAATGAGCAGTTCTTC	CSVELQESSYNEQFF
.	.	18	TRBV1	TRBJ2-3	TGCACCAGCAGCCAAGATCAGAGGCCTAGCGGGACCACAGATACGCAGTATTTT	CTSSQDQRPSGTTDTQYF
.	few	16	TRBV13	TRBJ2-6	TGTGCCAGCAGGGGACTGGGGACCTCTGGGGCCAACGTCCTGACTTTC	CASRGLGTSGANVLTF
TRBD2	.	15	TRBV6-4	TRBJ2-3	TGTGCCAGCAGTGCTAGCGGGGGGGCCACAGATACGCAGTATTTT	CASSASGGATDTQYF
.	.	14	TRBV6-5	TRBJ1-1	TGTGCCAGCAGTTACGAGGGGGTGAACACTGAAGCTTTCTTT	CASSYEGVNTEAFF
.	once	13	TRBV7-9	TRBJ2-1	TGTGCCAGCAGCCATGGCCCCTACAATGAGCAGTTCTTC	CASSHGPYNEQFF
.	.	16	TRBV5-1	TRBJ2-3	TGCGCCAGCAGTAACCAGGGGGGCTCTAGCACAGATACGCAGTATTTT	CASSNQGGSSTDTQYF
TRBD1	.	16	TRBV25-1	TRBJ1-2	TGTGCCAGCAGTTCACACACCGACAGGGGGAACTATGGCTACACCTTC	CASSSHTDRGNYGYTF
.	.	15	TRBV4-2	TRBJ2-7	TGTGCCAGCAGCCAAGATTGGGCCAACACCTACGAGCAGTACTTC	CASSQDWANTYEQYF
TRBD2	.	18	TRBV7-9	TRBJ2-6	TGTTCCAGCAGCGTCGGCGGGACTAGTATGTCTGGGGCCAACGTCCTGACTTTC	CSSSVGGTSMSGANVLTF
.	.	12	TRBV11-2	TRBJ1-1	TGTGCCAGCAGCTACCGGGGCACTGAAGCTTTCTTT	CASSYRGTEAFF
.	.	14	TRBV2	TRBJ2-6	TGTGCCAGCCCGGCTAGCTCTGGGGCCAACGTCCTGACTTTC	CASPASSGANVLTF
TRBD2	few	16	TRBV4-2	TRBJ2-7	TGTGCCAGCAGCCCATGGACTAGCGGGGGGTCCTACGAGCAGTACTTC	CASSPWTSGGSYEQYF
.	.	14	TRBV4-1	TRBJ2-7	TGCGCCAGCAGTCCAATGACAAGCTCCTACGAGCAGTACTTC	CASSPMTSSYEQYF
TRBD2	.	13	TRBV19	TRBJ2-7	TGTGCCAGTAGTGATCGGGCGGGAGACGAGCAGTACTTC	CASSDRAGDEQYF
TRBD2	.	17	TRBV7-8	TRBJ2-3	TGTGCCAGCAGCTTAGTGGGGCTAGCGGGGAACACAGATACGCAGTATTTT	CASSLVGLAGNTDTQYF
.	once	15	TRBV7-2	TRBJ2-1	TGTGCCAGCAGCTTAGTACAGGCAGACTACAATGAGCAGTTCTTC	CASSLVQADYNEQFF
.	.	11	TRBV14	TRBJ2-2	TGTGCCAGCAGAGCAGGCGGGGAGCTGTTTTTT	CASRAGGELFF
TRBD2	.	15	TRBV27	TRBJ2-1	TGTGCCAGCAGTTTCCGGGACTACCAATACAATGAGCAGTTCTTC	CASSFRDYQYNEQFF
.	once	12	TRBV2	TRBJ1-2	TGTGCCAGCAGTGCCGGCGGGTATGGCTACACCTTC	CASSAGGYGYTF
TRBD1	once	14	TRBV7-9	TRBJ1-2	TGTGCCAGCAGCTTAGATGGGACAGGGGAAGGCTACACCTTC	CASSLDGTGEGYTF
TRBD2	.	21	TRBV7-8	TRBJ2-2	TGTGCCAGCGGGGGCCCCGGAGGGACTAGCGGGGGGGACGTAAACACCGGGGAGCTGTTTTTT	CASGGPGGTSGGDVNTGELFF
.	few	14	TRBV27	TRBJ1-5	TGTGCCAGCATAGAAGGGGCAAATAATCAGCCCCAGCATTTT	CASIEGANNQPQHF
TRBD1	.	15	TRBV28	TRBJ2-7	TGTGCCAGCAGTCCCGGGACAGCCTACTCCTACGAGCAGTACTTC	CASSPGTAYSYEQYF
TRBD1	.	15	TRBV4-1	TRBJ2-7	TGCGCCAGCAGCCCGAGGACAGGGGAAACCTACGAGCAGTACTTC	CASSPRTGETYEQYF
.	.	13	TRBV6-1	TRBJ2-1	TGTGCCAGCAGTGTAACAGTCTTGTATGAGCAGTTCTTC	CASSVTVLYEQFF
TRBD1	.	18	TRBV7-6	TRBJ2-1	TGTGCCAGCAGCTTAGACGCCAGGGACAGGGGAGTTGGCCATGAGCAGTTCTTC	CASSLDARDRGVGHEQFF
TRBD1	.	16	TRBV28	TRBJ2-1	TGTGCCAGCAGTCCAACACGACAGGGGGCGGGAAATGAGCAGTTCTTC	CASSPTRQGAGNEQFF
TRBD1	.	14	TRBV5-1	TRBJ2-7	TGCGCCAGCAGTCCCGGGACAGGGGAGTACGAGCAGTACTTC	CASSPGTGEYEQYF
.	.	12	TRBV9	TRBJ2-1	TGTGCCAGCAGCCCCCCCCCAAATGAGCAGTTCTTC	CASSPPPNEQFF